The 11 T cell receptor beta chains given below trace back to one sample, sequenced in a study of Graves' ophthalmopathy and Graves' hyperthyroidism. RNA transcripts were the source from which TCR beta CDR3 regions were amplified. HTBI-primed RT-PCR formed the first round, and a multiplex PCR formed the second. From the multiplex PCR reads, TCRdb called clonotypes with MiXCR, one entry per CDR3 protein. This repertoire shows 500,000 to 700,000 distinct CDR3 sequences, over 20% found once; its top ten account for about 6.6%. The sequenced material came from peripheral blood. All receptors come from a woman aged 18-29 years with stable Graves' hyperthyroidism. Some clones in this sample may be carry-over from other donors' samples.

This clonotype was counted at least ten times. The CDR3: CASSLIRDRYEQYF. DNA of the CDR3: TGTGCCAGCAGTTTAATCAGGGACCGCTACGAGCAGTACTTC. The J gene is TRBJ2-7, the V gene TRBV27; possibly TRBD1 or TRBD2 for D (5 bases each). The CDR3 spans 14 residues. Germline values: CDR1 MNHEY, CDR2 SMNVEV (reference sequence). V lost 2 bases, J lost 3 bases, and 11 bases lay in between.

At least ten counts were recorded for this clonotype. The V and J genes are TRBV30 and TRBJ1-2, with unresolved D. Germline V gene lookup returns CDR1 GTSNPN and CDR2 SVGIG (reference sequence). The V end was cut by 7 bases, the J end by 5 bases, with 17 bases between. This CDR3 is 13 amino acids long. CDR3 nucleotides: TGTGCCTCCTCGCCTCTGAGGGAATATGGCTACACCTTC. Translated: CASSPLREYGYTF. The whole variable domain, remainder taken from reference TRBV30 and TRBJ1-2, is SQTIHQWPATLVQPVGSPLSLECTVEGTSNPNLYWYRQAAGRGLQLLFYSVGIGQISSEVPQNLSASRPQDRQFILSSKKLLLSDSGFYLCASSPLREYGYTFGSGTRLTVV.

This clonotype was seen a handful of times. The rearrangement uses TRBV30 and TRBJ1-6; TRBD1 matches 9 bases. V gave up 3 bases and J gave up 10 bases; unmatched junction bases: 10. The CDR3 contains 15 residues. The germline gives CDR1 GTSNPN, CDR2 SVGIG (reference sequence). This chain's CDR3 is CAWSPGQGRGSPLHF. In nucleotides, the CDR3 is TGTGCCTGGAGCCCAGGACAGGGGCGTGGATCACCCCTCCACTTT.

A note on this clonotype: This may be a read error, as it is one base from a much larger clone. The conserved final phenylalanine or tryptophan is absent from the CDR3, which likely points to a read error. The chain recombines TRBV19 with TRBJ1-5; 10 bases match TRBD1. The CDR3 totals 14 residues. J was trimmed by 6 bases and V by 5 bases; bases with no gene match: 4. The germline V gene has CDR1 LNHDA and CDR2 SQIVND (reference sequence). The CDR3 reads CASSRQGAGQPQHL. The CDR3 DNA reads TGTGCCAGTAGTCGACAGGGGGCAGGTCAGCCCCAGCATTTG.

There are many counts of this clonotype. The V gene is TRBV15, the J gene TRBJ1-6; D unresolved. The germline V gene encodes CDR1 LNHNV and CDR2 YYDKDF (reference sequence). The V end was cut by 2 bases, the J end by 7 bases, with 12 bases between. The CDR3 loop spans 15 amino acids. Here the CDR3 DNA reads TGTGCCACCAGCAGAAACGGGATACCAAATTCACCCCTCCACTTT. It encodes CATSRNGIPNSPLHF.

The chain is built from TRBV12-3 or TRBV12-4 and TRBJ2-4, with 8 bases identical to TRBD1. This CDR3 spans 12 amino acids. The V gene end was trimmed by 5 bases and the J gene end by 14 bases; junction bases not matched to a gene: 8. Written as DNA, the CDR3 is TGTGCCAGCAGTGGCGGGACAGGCTCGGAGTACTTC. It codes for CASSGGTGSEYF.

This clonotype showed up many times. This rearrangement joins TRBV28 to TRBJ1-2; D may be TRBD1 (5 bases). This CDR3 has 14 residues. Germline V gene lookup returns CDR1 MDHEN and CDR2 SYDVKM. V lost 2 bases and J 0 bases, leaving 7 bases between the germline ends. The CDR3 DNA is TGTGCCAGCAGTTTAGCAGGGCCTAACTATGGCTACACCTTC. Translation: CASSLAGPNYGYTF.

The V and J genes are TRBV12-3 or TRBV12-4 and TRBJ2-7, with a weak D call TRBD1 (6 bases). Trimming left V 5 bases short and J 2 bases short, with 16 bases between. This CDR3 has 15 residues. CDR3 loop: CASSKIDRPPYEQYF. The DNA for the CDR3 is TGTGCCAGCAGTAAAATCGACAGGCCCCCCTACGAGCAGTACTTC.

This clonotype was detected many times. CDR3 in DNA: TGTGCCAGCAGCTTAGATGGTTTGCGGGAGCAGTACTTC. Amino acids: CASSLDGLREQYF. The gene calls are TRBV11-2 and TRBJ2-7; D is uncertain. CDR1 SGHAT and CDR2 FQNNGV come from the germline V gene. CDR3 length equals 13 residues. V was clipped by 0 bases and J by 7 bases, with 10 bases between them.

This clonotype was observed a handful of times. The rearrangement joins TRBV7-3 to TRBJ2-7; tentative D call: TRBD2 (5 bases). V was trimmed by 6 bases and J by 2 bases, leaving 14 bases between them. The CDR3 is 14 amino acids. The germline V gene has CDR1 SGHTA and CDR2 FQGTGA. CDR3 sequence reads: CASSPGSPPYEQYF. CDR3 in DNA: TGTGCCAGCAGTCCGGGGAGTCCCCCCTACGAGCAGTACTTC.

This clonotype was counted many times. The chain uses TRBV12-3 or TRBV12-4 and TRBJ1-3; TRBD1 aligns across 9 bases. V lost 5 bases and J lost 8; bases outside the gene matches: 4. The CDR3 contains 13 residues. CDR3 sequence: CASSPTGGDTIYF. CDR3 DNA: TGTGCCAGCAGTCCGACAGGGGGAGACACCATATATTTT.